This T cell receptor (beta chain) was sequenced in a study of long-term antiretroviral therapy in people with HIV. Survey-level immunoSEQ v3.0 assays were run. Measured with immunoSEQ multiplex PCR; TCRdb has only the in-frame clones, and not every one. The data hold 40,000 or so clones, with 86% observed a single time. The study, taken as a whole, reports: Documentation of ART adherence, viral resistance or therapy changes was absent.

For this clone: Its specificity is unknown.

The specimen comprised unsorted PBMCs, sampled just before starting antiretroviral therapy. The TCR sequence derives from a woman younger than 35 with HIV.

The chain's CDR3 is CASSFSTWGRGARETQYF. CDR3 coding DNA: TGTGCCAGCAGTTTCTCTACTTGGGGGAGGGGGGCCCGTGAGACCCAGTACTTC. The chain has TRBV28 and TRBJ2-5, with a possible D match to TRBD2 (7 bases). V lost 3 bases, J lost 5 bases, and 25 bases lay in between. CDR3 size: 18 residues. CDR1 and CDR2 (germline): MDHEN, SYDVKM.